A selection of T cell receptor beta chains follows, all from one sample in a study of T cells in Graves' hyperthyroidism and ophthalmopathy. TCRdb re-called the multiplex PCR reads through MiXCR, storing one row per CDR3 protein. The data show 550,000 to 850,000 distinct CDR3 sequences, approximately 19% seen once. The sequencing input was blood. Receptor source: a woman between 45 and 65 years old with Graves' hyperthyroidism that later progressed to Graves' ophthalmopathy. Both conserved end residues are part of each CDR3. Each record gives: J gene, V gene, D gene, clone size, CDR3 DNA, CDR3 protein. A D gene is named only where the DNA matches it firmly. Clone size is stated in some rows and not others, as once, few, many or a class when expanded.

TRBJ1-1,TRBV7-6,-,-,TGTGCCAGCAGCTACTTGACGGAGGACACTGAAGCTTTCTTT,CASSYLTEDTEAFF
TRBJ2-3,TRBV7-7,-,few,TGTGCTAGCAGCTGGGACCTCACAGATACGCAGTATTTT,CASSWDLTDTQYF
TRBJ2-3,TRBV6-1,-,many,TGTGCCAGCAGTGGGGGCCGGAGGGGGAGCACAGATACGCAGTATTTT,CASSGGRRGSTDTQYF
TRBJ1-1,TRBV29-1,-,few,TGCAGCGTTGAAGTCGGGGAGATCACTGAAGCTTTCTTT,CSVEVGEITEAFF
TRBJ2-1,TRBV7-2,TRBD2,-,TGTGCCAGCAGCTTATTCGGCCTAGCGGGGGGGCTAAATGAGCAGTTCTTC,CASSLFGLAGGLNEQFF
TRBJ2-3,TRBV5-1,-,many,TGCGCCAGCAGCCTTGGGGCGGGGTTGGGCACAGATACGCAGTATTTT,CASSLGAGLGTDTQYF
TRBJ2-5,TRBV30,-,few,TGTGCCTGGAGTGTACAGGGGGGGCGAAGCCAAGAGACCCAGTACTTC,CAWSVQGGRSQETQYF
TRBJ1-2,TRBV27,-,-,TGTGCCAGCAGCCCGGGCGTTAAGAGGTTCTATGGCTACACCTTC,CASSPGVKRFYGYTF
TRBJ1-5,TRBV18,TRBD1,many,TGTGCCAGCTCGGGGGACAGGAATCAGCCCCAGCATTTT,CASSGDRNQPQHF
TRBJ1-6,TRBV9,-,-,TGTGCCAGCAGCAGAGCCGAGGGTAATCCACCCCTCCACTTT,CASSRAEGNPPLHF
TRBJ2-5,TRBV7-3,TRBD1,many,TGTGCCAGCAGCCCTGGGACAGGGATGTGGGGGACCCAGTACTTC,CASSPGTGMWGTQYF
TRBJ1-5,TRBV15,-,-,TGTGCCACCAGCAGGGATGTTGGACAGCCCCAGCATTTT,CATSRDVGQPQHF
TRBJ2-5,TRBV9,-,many,TGTGCCAGCAGCGCTGGCCGGGACGAGAAGACCCAGTACTTC,CASSAGRDEKTQYF
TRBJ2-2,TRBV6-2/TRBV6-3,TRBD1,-,TGTGCCAGCAGGGGCACCAGGGGACAGGGGGCGATCGGGGAGCTGTTTTTT,CASRGTRGQGAIGELFF
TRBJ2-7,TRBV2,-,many,TGTGCCAGCAGTGAAGACTGGGGGAGCTCCTACGAGCAGTACTTC,CASSEDWGSSYEQYF
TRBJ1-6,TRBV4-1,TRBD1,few,TGCGCCAGCAGCCAAGATGGAGGACAGGGTAATTCACCCCTCCACTTT,CASSQDGGQGNSPLHF
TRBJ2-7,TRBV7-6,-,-,TGTGCCAGCACCGGGTCTCCAGGGCCCTACGAGCAGTACTTC,CASTGSPGPYEQYF
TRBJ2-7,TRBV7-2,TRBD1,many,TGTGCCAGCAGTACAGGGGGCGAAACTGCCGAGCAGTACTTC,CASSTGGETAEQYF
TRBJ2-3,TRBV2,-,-,TGTGCCAGCAGTGAATGGTCCGGGGCAGATACGCAGTATTTT,CASSEWSGADTQYF
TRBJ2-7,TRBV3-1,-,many,TGTGCCAGCAGCCAAGCTTTTCTATCCACCTACGAGCAGTACTTC,CASSQAFLSTYEQYF
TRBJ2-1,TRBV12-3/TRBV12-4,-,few,TGTGCCAGCACCCTCGGTTGGCTTTGGGGCGATGAGCAGTTCTTC,CASTLGWLWGDEQFF
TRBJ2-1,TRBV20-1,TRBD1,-,TGCAGTGCCCGGAGCCGGGACAGGGCTTACAATGAGCAGTTCTTC,CSARSRDRAYNEQFF
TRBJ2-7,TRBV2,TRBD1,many,TGTGCCAGCAGTGGGTTGGGACAGGGAGTTTCAAACGAGCAGTACTTC,CASSGLGQGVSNEQYF
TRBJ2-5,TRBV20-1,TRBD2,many,TGCAGTGCGGCAAGCGGGGGGGAGTACCAAGAGACCCAGTACTTC,CSAASGGEYQETQYF
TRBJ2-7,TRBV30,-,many,TGTGCCTGGAGTACCTCCTACGAGCAGTACTTC,CAWSTSYEQYF
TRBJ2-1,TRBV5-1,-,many,TGCGCCAGCAGCTTGGACCGCATCTCCTACAATGAGCAGTTCTTC,CASSLDRISYNEQFF
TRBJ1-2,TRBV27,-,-,TGTGCCAGCAGTTTGGTTATGGGGGCTGGCTATGGCTACACCTTC,CASSLVMGAGYGYTF
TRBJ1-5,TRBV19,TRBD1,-,TGTGCCAGTAGTATAGTGCGGGACAGGGATGATCAGCCCCAGCATTTT,CASSIVRDRDDQPQHF
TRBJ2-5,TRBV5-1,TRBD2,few,TGCGCCAGCTGTTACGGGACTAGCGATTATCAAGAGACCCAGTACTTC,CASCYGTSDYQETQYF
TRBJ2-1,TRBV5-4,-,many,TGTGCCAGCAGACTTCCCCCCTACAATGAGCAGTTCTTC,CASRLPPYNEQFF
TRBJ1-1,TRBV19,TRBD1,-,TGTGCCAGTAGTCTGACGGGACAGGCAAACACTGAAGCTTTCTTT,CASSLTGQANTEAFF
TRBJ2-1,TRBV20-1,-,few,TGCAGTGCTGCCGCTAGATGGGGATACAATGAGCAGTTCTTC,CSAAARWGYNEQFF
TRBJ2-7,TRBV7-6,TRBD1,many,TGTGCCAGCAGCGTACAGGGGGCGCTGGGGGAGCAGTACTTC,CASSVQGALGEQYF
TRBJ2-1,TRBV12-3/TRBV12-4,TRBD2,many,TGTGCCAGCACCGGGTTAGCGGGTGCCTACAATGAGCAGTTCTTC,CASTGLAGAYNEQFF
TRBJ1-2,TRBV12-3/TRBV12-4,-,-,TGTGCCAGCAGTTTCCAGGAAAACTATGGCTACACCTTC,CASSFQENYGYTF
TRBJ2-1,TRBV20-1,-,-,TGCAGTGCTAGAGTAAGCGGGCTCTCCTACAATGAGCAGTTCTTC,CSARVSGLSYNEQFF
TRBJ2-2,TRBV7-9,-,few,TGTGCCAGCAGCTTAAGGGTTGTGGGCACCGGGGAGCTGTTTTTT,CASSLRVVGTGELFF
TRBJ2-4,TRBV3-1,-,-,TGTGCCAGCAGCCAAGACGGGGGGCGGGGTTACATTCAGTACTTC,CASSQDGGRGYIQYF
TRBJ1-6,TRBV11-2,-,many,TGTGCCAGCAGCTTCAGGGTTTCACCCCTCCACTTT,CASSFRVSPLHF
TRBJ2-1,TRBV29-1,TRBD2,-,TGCAGCGTCGAGCGGGGAGTGTACAATGAGCAGTTCTTC,CSVERGVYNEQFF
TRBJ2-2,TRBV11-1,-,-,TGTGCCAGCAGCCGGGGGACCGCCCAGACCGGGGAGCTGTTTTTT,CASSRGTAQTGELFF
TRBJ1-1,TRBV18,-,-,TGTGCCAGCTCCCCGAACTCCCAGAACACTGAAGCTTTCTTT,CASSPNSQNTEAFF
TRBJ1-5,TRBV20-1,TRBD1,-,TGCAGTGCTCGCCCAACCGGGGACAGGCGACATTGGGACAATCAGCCCCAGCATTTT,CSARPTGDRRHWDNQPQHF
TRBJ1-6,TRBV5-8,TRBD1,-,TGTGCCAGCAGCTTGGGGGGGACAGCGAATTCACCCCTCCACTTT,CASSLGGTANSPLHF
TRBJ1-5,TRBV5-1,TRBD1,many,TGCGCCAGCAGCAGAACAGGGGGCGATCAGCCCCAGCATTTT,CASSRTGGDQPQHF
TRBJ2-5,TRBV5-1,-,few,TGCGCCAGCAGCTTGGACATTGAAGAGACCCAGTACTTC,CASSLDIEETQYF
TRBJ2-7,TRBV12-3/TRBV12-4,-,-,TGTGCCAGCAGCCATGCAGGGTGGGGTAGTTACGAGCAGTACTTC,CASSHAGWGSYEQYF
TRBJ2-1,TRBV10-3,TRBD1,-,TGTGCCACCACCGGGACAGACTACAATGAGCAGTTCTTC,CATTGTDYNEQFF
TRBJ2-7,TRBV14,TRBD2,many,TGTGCCAGCAGCCGAGAGCGGGGGGGCGTCTACGAGCAGTACTTC,CASSRERGGVYEQYF